The subject of this entry is one TCR beta chain. Its antigen is unidentified. This specimen belongs to a study of cytomegalovirus exposure and HLA in healthy donors. Study-level findings and limits: TCR clusters originating in the first cohort tended to co-occur in the roughly 120 validation repertoires, according to a later analysis. The classifier reportedly diagnosed cytomegalovirus status with high sensitivity and specificity. Cytomegalovirus-associated status was assigned to approximately 160 TCR beta chains.

Measured with immunoSEQ multiplex PCR; TCRdb has only the in-frame clones, and not every one. The repertoire has 250,000 to 400,000 clones, 70% to 90% of them found once; the top ten carry over 0.9%. Donors came from a validation cohort of approximately 110 subjects, distinct from the first 666-subject cohort. Trimming shortened V by 7 bases and J by 3 bases, and 9 bases separated the two germline ends. This CDR3 spans 12 amino acids. Germline-derived CDR1 and CDR2 are SNHLY and FYNNEI. V is TRBV2 and J is TRBJ1-1; tentatively, D is TRBD1 (5 bases). The TCR originated in a man aged 25-40 years in good health and CMV-seronegative. Sequencing was done on a sample of PBMCs. CDR3 DNA sequence: TGTGCCAGCATTGGGGGGTACACTGAAGCTTTCTTT. It translates to CASIGGYTEAFF.